These T cell receptor beta chains were read from a single sample in a study of T-cell memory formation after mild COVID-19. Each CDR3 protein is one row after TCRdb ran MiXCR on the 5' RACE reads. The sample holds over 500,000 distinct CDR3 sequences; 17% are singletons and the top ten take about 7.4%. Sequencing was done on a sample of PBMCs or a T cell subset sorted from them (not recorded which). These receptors originate from an adult woman who had mild COVID-19 (a few samples of this study predate the infection). Cell type and time point are not known. The CDR3 runs from the conserved cysteine through the conserved F or W. The D gene is left open where the match is weak. Part of the rows lack a size; the others show once, few, many or a class for expanded clones.

d_call,clone_size,j_call,v_call,cdr3_nt,cdr3_aa
-,-,TRBJ2-1,TRBV13,TGTGCCAGCAGCTTAGGCCGCACTAGAGGTGAGCAGTTCTTC,CASSLGRTRGEQFF
-,few,TRBJ2-1,TRBV7-3,TGTGCCAGCAGCTCCGGTCCAAGGACGTCTTACAATGAGCAGTTCTTC,CASSSGPRTSYNEQFF
-,-,TRBJ2-1,TRBV15,TGTGCCACCAGCAGAGATGGGGAGCAGGGGCCCAATGAGCAGTTCTTC,CATSRDGEQGPNEQFF
-,-,TRBJ2-5,TRBV9,TGTGCCAGCAGCGTAGGATCAGGGAGTGAGACCCAGTACTTC,CASSVGSGSETQYF
-,few,TRBJ2-2,TRBV6-5,TGTGCCAGCAGTTACACCACCGGGGAGCTGTTTTTT,CASSYTTGELFF
-,-,TRBJ1-5,TRBV20-1,TGCAGTGCTAGGGGCCTCCAGGGTGATCAGCAGCCCCAGCATTTT,CSARGLQGDQQPQHF
-,few,TRBJ1-1,TRBV12-3/TRBV12-4,TGTGCCAGCAGGCAGAGCATCCTTGACGCTTTCTTT,CASRQSILDAFF
-,-,TRBJ2-7,TRBV10-3,TGTGCCATCAGTGGGACTCGAGGAACCTACGAGCAGTACTTC,CAISGTRGTYEQYF
-,-,TRBJ1-2,TRBV18,TGTGCCAGCTCACCCTCGGCAGAGAACTATGGCTACACCTTC,CASSPSAENYGYTF
-,-,TRBJ1-6,TRBV7-8,TGTGCCAGCAGCTTAGCTATGGGGCTCAATTCACCCCTCCACTTT,CASSLAMGLNSPLHF
TRBD1,many,TRBJ2-2,TRBV5-1,TGCGCCAGCAGCTTGTTTTCAATACCCGGGACAGGGACCACCGGGGAGCTGTTTTTT,CASSLFSIPGTGTTGELFF
-,-,TRBJ2-7,TRBV30,TGTGCCTGGAGTGTATTAGGATTCGGGGGCTACGAGCAGTACTTC,CAWSVLGFGGYEQYF
-,-,TRBJ2-1,TRBV20-1,TGCAGTGCTAGAATACCAGGAGGGGGGGGCAATGAGCAGTTCTTC,CSARIPGGGGNEQFF
TRBD1,few,TRBJ1-2,TRBV10-3,TGTGCCATCAGTGAAGCGGACAGGGGGAACTATGGCTACACCTTC,CAISEADRGNYGYTF
-,-,TRBJ2-7,TRBV11-2,TGTGCCAGCAGCCTAGGCTACAGGTCGCTTCGCGAGCAGTACTTC,CASSLGYRSLREQYF
TRBD1,-,TRBJ1-5,TRBV7-9,TGTGCCAGCAGCTGGGACAGCGATCAGCCCCAGCATTTT,CASSWDSDQPQHF
TRBD1,-,TRBJ2-5,TRBV12-3/TRBV12-4,TGTGCCAGCAGTTCCGCCACCGGGACAGGGGAGACCCAGTACTTC,CASSSATGTGETQYF
-,few,TRBJ2-1,TRBV5-1,TGCGCCAGCAGCAGGGGGCTAAGGGAGGGGCTTCTGGATGAGCAGTTCTTC,CASSRGLREGLLDEQFF
TRBD2,few,TRBJ2-3,TRBV20-1,TGCAGTGCTAGAGCCACTAGCGGGAGCACAGATACGCAGTATTTT,CSARATSGSTDTQYF
-,-,TRBJ1-1,TRBV6-5,TGTGCCAGCAGGCCGGCGATGAACACTGAAGCTTTCTTT,CASRPAMNTEAFF
-,-,TRBJ1-1,TRBV5-6,TGTGCCAGCATGGCCCTTGGAAACACTGAAGCTTTCTTT,CASMALGNTEAFF
-,few,TRBJ2-7,TRBV29-1,TGCAGCGTTGTTCTAACAGGAGCCTACGAGCAGTACTTC,CSVVLTGAYEQYF
TRBD1,few,TRBJ2-7,TRBV12-3/TRBV12-4,TGTGCCAGCAGCCTTTGGGGACAGGGGGGGAACGAGCAGTACTTC,CASSLWGQGGNEQYF
-,few,TRBJ1-1,TRBV25-1,TGTGCCAGCAGTGGCAGGCGGTATGAAGCTTTCTTT,CASSGRRYEAFF
-,once,TRBJ1-1,TRBV25-1,TGTGCCAGCAGTGAGCTCGGGGAAGGGATGAACACTGAAGCTTTCTTT,CASSELGEGMNTEAFF
TRBD2,-,TRBJ2-1,TRBV19,TGTGCCAGTATGCGGGGGGTGAACAATGAGCAGTTCTTC,CASMRGVNNEQFF
-,few,TRBJ2-3,TRBV7-9,TGTGCCAGCAGCGGGCGGACAGGCACAGATACGCAGTATTTT,CASSGRTGTDTQYF
-,few,TRBJ2-7,TRBV4-1,TGCGCCAGCAGCCGGGGGGGCGGGGCCGTCTCCTACGAGCAGTACTTC,CASSRGGGAVSYEQYF
TRBD1,-,TRBJ1-1,TRBV11-1,TGTGCCAGCAGCTTGCGGGACAGGGGGTACACTGAAGCTTTCTTT,CASSLRDRGYTEAFF
-,-,TRBJ1-5,TRBV5-5,TGTGCCAGCAGTTCCTGGGCGGGGGAAGATCAGCCCCAGCATTTT,CASSSWAGEDQPQHF
-,-,TRBJ1-4,TRBV24-1,TGTGCCACCAGTGCGGGACGGATGTCAACTAATGAAAAACTGTTTTTT,CATSAGRMSTNEKLFF
-,-,TRBJ1-2,TRBV12-3/TRBV12-4,TGTGCCAGCAGTCACCAGGGCGGCTATGGCTACACCTTC,CASSHQGGYGYTF
TRBD1,few,TRBJ2-3,TRBV29-1,TGCAGCGCGGACAGGCCGCCTTCAGATACGCAGTATTTT,CSADRPPSDTQYF
TRBD2,few,TRBJ2-5,TRBV20-1,TGCAGTGCCCCTGGGGAGGGCCAAGAGACCCAGTACTTC,CSAPGEGQETQYF
-,few,TRBJ1-5,TRBV20-1,TGCAGTGCTAGAGATTTAGCCAGGAATCAGCCCCAGCATTTT,CSARDLARNQPQHF